This TCR beta chain appears in the sequencing data of a study of beta chain features in type 1 diabetes. Whole-study findings and limits: There were fewer insertions and more deletions at the VDJ junctions of type 1 diabetes patients.

This clone appeared a few times. Its cognate antigen is unknown. Via the markers CD45RO/CCR7/CD25/CD127/CD95/CD27, stem cell-like memory, regulatory, central memory and naive CD4+ cells were sorted. J gave up 2 bases and V 9 bases, and 5 bases lay outside the gene matches. In germline, CDR1 is SNHLY, CDR2 FYNNEI. This CDR3 is built from 14 residues. Expressed TCRB transcripts were sequenced because the entire RNA isolate underwent reverse transcription. Some clones are missing from TCRdb's copy, which holds only in-frame ones; the method was immunoSEQ multiplex PCR. This table has some 63,000 clones, approximately 62% appearing once.

This chain connects TRBV2 to TRBJ2-7, with 12 nucleotides matching TRBD1. Sequenced sample: Tregs from blood. This TCR derives from a woman in her late teens or twenties in good health. The DNA for the CDR3 is TGTGCCAGTACGGGACAGGGGGCGGCCTACGAGCAGTACTTC. It is translated as CASTGQGAAYEQYF. The variable domain in full, with the rest retrieved from reference TRBV2 and TRBJ2-7, is EPEVTQTPSHQVTQMGQEVILRCVPISNHLYFYWYRQILGQKVEFLVSFYNNEISEKSEIFDDQFSVERPDGSNFTLKIRSTKLEDSAMYFCASTGQGAAYEQYFGPGTRLTVT.